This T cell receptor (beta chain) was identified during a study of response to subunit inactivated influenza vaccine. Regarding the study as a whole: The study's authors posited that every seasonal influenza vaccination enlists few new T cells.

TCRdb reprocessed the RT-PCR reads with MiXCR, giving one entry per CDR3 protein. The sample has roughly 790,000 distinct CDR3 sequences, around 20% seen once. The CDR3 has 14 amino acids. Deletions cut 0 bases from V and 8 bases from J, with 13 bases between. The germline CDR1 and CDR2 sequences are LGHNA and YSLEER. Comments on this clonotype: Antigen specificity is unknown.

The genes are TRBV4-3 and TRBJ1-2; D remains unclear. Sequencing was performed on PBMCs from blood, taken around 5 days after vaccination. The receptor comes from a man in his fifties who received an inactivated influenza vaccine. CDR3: CASSQDRGLGGYTF. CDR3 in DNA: TGCGCCAGCAGCCAAGACCGGGGTCTAGGCGGCTACACCTTC.